The rows below give T cell receptor beta chains drawn from one sample of a study of T-cell memory formation after mild COVID-19. MiXCR, run by TCRdb on the 5' RACE reads, gives a single entry per CDR3 protein. The sample has a few hundred thousand distinct CDR3 sequences; 20% to 25% are singletons. The sequencing sample was made of PBMCs or a T cell subset sorted from them (not recorded which). These receptors all stem from an adult woman who had mild COVID-19 (a few samples of this study predate the infection). Cell type and time point are not known. CDR3s include the opening cysteine and the closing phenylalanine or tryptophan. A D gene is named only where the DNA matches it firmly. Only part of the rows carry a size: once, few, many, or a class if the clone is expanded.

v_call: TRBV28; j_call: TRBJ1-2; d_call: -; clone_size: few; cdr3_aa: CASSPETLYGYTF; cdr3_nt: TGTGCCAGCAGTCCGGAGACACTATATGGCTACACCTTC
v_call: TRBV12-3/TRBV12-4; j_call: TRBJ1-6; d_call: -; clone_size: few; cdr3_aa: CASSLAGTHNSPLHF; cdr3_nt: TGTGCCAGCAGTTTAGCAGGAACTCATAATTCACCCCTCCACTTT
v_call: TRBV4-1; j_call: TRBJ1-2; d_call: TRBD1; clone_size: few; cdr3_aa: CASSQHPRTGDYGYTF; cdr3_nt: TGCGCCAGCAGCCAACATCCCAGGACAGGGGACTATGGCTACACCTTC
v_call: TRBV5-1; j_call: TRBJ2-1; d_call: -; clone_size: -; cdr3_aa: CASSAGASDEQFF; cdr3_nt: TGCGCCAGCAGCGCCGGGGCCAGCGATGAGCAGTTCTTC
v_call: TRBV20-1; j_call: TRBJ2-1; d_call: TRBD1; clone_size: few; cdr3_aa: CSAPGQGSDEQFF; cdr3_nt: TGCAGTGCCCCGGGACAGGGAAGCGATGAGCAGTTCTTC
v_call: TRBV30; j_call: TRBJ2-7; d_call: TRBD2; clone_size: -; cdr3_aa: CAWSRTSGFYEQYF; cdr3_nt: TGTGCCTGGAGTAGGACTAGCGGGTTCTACGAGCAGTACTTC
v_call: TRBV6-2/TRBV6-3; j_call: TRBJ1-5; d_call: -; clone_size: many; cdr3_aa: CASSYSMIRFHNQPQHF; cdr3_nt: TGTGCCAGCAGTTACTCGATGATCAGGTTCCACAATCAGCCCCAGCATTTT
v_call: TRBV12-3/TRBV12-4; j_call: TRBJ2-1; d_call: TRBD2; clone_size: few; cdr3_aa: CASSLQGRGRDEQFF; cdr3_nt: TGTGCCAGCAGCCTCCAAGGACGGGGGAGGGATGAGCAGTTCTTC
v_call: TRBV6-2/TRBV6-3; j_call: TRBJ2-2; d_call: TRBD2; clone_size: -; cdr3_aa: CASSYIWASGANTGELFF; cdr3_nt: TGTGCCAGCAGTTACATTTGGGCTAGCGGAGCGAACACCGGGGAGCTGTTTTTT
v_call: TRBV15; j_call: TRBJ1-2; d_call: -; clone_size: -; cdr3_aa: CATSRSREVYTF; cdr3_nt: TGTGCCACCAGCAGATCCCGGGAGGTCTACACCTTC
v_call: TRBV3-1; j_call: TRBJ1-1; d_call: TRBD1; clone_size: few; cdr3_aa: CASSYGTGEAFF; cdr3_nt: TGTGCCAGCAGCTACGGGACAGGGGAAGCTTTCTTT
v_call: TRBV3-1; j_call: TRBJ2-1; d_call: TRBD2; clone_size: -; cdr3_aa: CASTAGTSGNYNEQFF; cdr3_nt: TGTGCCAGCACCGCCGGGACTAGCGGGAACTACAATGAGCAGTTCTTC
v_call: TRBV18; j_call: TRBJ2-3; d_call: -; clone_size: many; cdr3_aa: CASSPPVTDTQYF; cdr3_nt: TGTGCCAGCAGTCCTCCGGTCACAGATACGCAGTATTTT
v_call: TRBV12-3/TRBV12-4; j_call: TRBJ2-3; d_call: TRBD1; clone_size: -; cdr3_aa: CASSATGGLTQYF; cdr3_nt: TGTGCCAGCAGTGCAACAGGGGGCCTTACGCAGTATTTT
v_call: TRBV20-1; j_call: TRBJ2-7; d_call: TRBD1; clone_size: few; cdr3_aa: CSAREFLVPGQGAYEQYF; cdr3_nt: TGCAGTGCTAGAGAGTTCCTAGTACCGGGACAGGGGGCCTACGAGCAGTACTTC
v_call: TRBV30; j_call: TRBJ1-3; d_call: -; clone_size: few; cdr3_aa: CAWGAGTSSGNTIYF; cdr3_nt: TGTGCCTGGGGGGCCGGGACGAGTTCTGGAAACACCATATATTTT
v_call: TRBV7-2; j_call: TRBJ2-2; d_call: -; clone_size: few; cdr3_aa: CASSSGPTGELFF; cdr3_nt: TGTGCCAGCAGCTCTGGTCCTACCGGGGAGCTGTTTTTT
v_call: TRBV27; j_call: TRBJ2-2; d_call: -; clone_size: few; cdr3_aa: CASSPPRRDGTGELFF; cdr3_nt: TGTGCCAGCAGTCCCCCCCGCAGGGATGGAACCGGGGAGCTGTTTTTT
v_call: TRBV4-2; j_call: TRBJ1-5; d_call: -; clone_size: -; cdr3_aa: CASSQGWAGDGNQPQHF; cdr3_nt: TGTGCCAGCAGCCAGGGGTGGGCCGGGGATGGCAATCAGCCCCAGCATTTT
v_call: TRBV6-5; j_call: TRBJ2-7; d_call: -; clone_size: -; cdr3_aa: CASSVLEGYEQYF; cdr3_nt: TGTGCCAGCAGCGTCTTAGAAGGCTACGAGCAGTACTTC
v_call: TRBV6-6; j_call: TRBJ2-5; d_call: -; clone_size: few; cdr3_aa: CAIRDNIQETQYF; cdr3_nt: TGTGCCATCAGAGACAACATCCAAGAGACCCAGTACTTC
v_call: TRBV28; j_call: TRBJ1-1; d_call: TRBD1; clone_size: -; cdr3_aa: CASSSDRDNTEAFF; cdr3_nt: TGTGCCAGCAGTTCGGACAGGGATAACACTGAAGCTTTCTTT
v_call: TRBV27; j_call: TRBJ2-1; d_call: TRBD2; clone_size: -; cdr3_aa: CASSRLAAFNEQFF; cdr3_nt: TGTGCCAGCTCGAGGCTAGCGGCCTTCAATGAGCAGTTCTTC
v_call: TRBV13; j_call: TRBJ2-3; d_call: -; clone_size: -; cdr3_aa: CASREGESTDTQYF; cdr3_nt: TGTGCCAGCAGAGAGGGAGAGTCCACAGATACTCAGTATTTT
v_call: TRBV4-2; j_call: TRBJ2-7; d_call: -; clone_size: few; cdr3_aa: CASSQESDRTGRYEQYF; cdr3_nt: TGTGCCAGCAGCCAAGAGAGCGACAGGACCGGGAGGTACGAGCAGTACTTC
v_call: TRBV7-6; j_call: TRBJ1-1; d_call: -; clone_size: -; cdr3_aa: CASRVISVYTEAFF; cdr3_nt: TGTGCCAGCAGAGTAATTTCGGTTTATACTGAAGCTTTCTTT
v_call: TRBV12-3/TRBV12-4; j_call: TRBJ2-3; d_call: -; clone_size: few; cdr3_aa: CASSPGVGTDTQYF; cdr3_nt: TGTGCCAGCAGTCCAGGGGTCGGCACAGATACGCAGTATTTT
v_call: TRBV5-6; j_call: TRBJ2-2; d_call: -; clone_size: -; cdr3_aa: CASSYRDSHTGELFF; cdr3_nt: TGTGCCAGCAGCTACCGGGACTCGCACACCGGGGAGCTGTTTTTT
v_call: TRBV4-1; j_call: TRBJ2-1; d_call: -; clone_size: many; cdr3_aa: CASSQLTTGYNEQFF; cdr3_nt: TGCGCCAGCAGCCAGTTAACTACCGGCTACAATGAGCAGTTCTTC
v_call: TRBV5-1; j_call: TRBJ1-1; d_call: TRBD1; clone_size: -; cdr3_aa: CASSLFFMATGTSNTEAFF; cdr3_nt: TGCGCCAGCAGCTTGTTCTTTATGGCGACAGGGACCTCGAACACTGAAGCTTTCTTT
v_call: TRBV12-3/TRBV12-4; j_call: TRBJ2-1; d_call: -; clone_size: -; cdr3_aa: CASSHGGYNEQFF; cdr3_nt: TGTGCCAGCAGTCATGGAGGCTACAATGAGCAGTTCTTC
v_call: TRBV24-1; j_call: TRBJ2-5; d_call: -; clone_size: few; cdr3_aa: CATSDSAGGEETQYF; cdr3_nt: TGTGCCACCAGTGACTCGGCTGGAGGGGAAGAGACCCAGTACTTC
v_call: TRBV6-2/TRBV6-3; j_call: TRBJ2-5; d_call: TRBD2; clone_size: few; cdr3_aa: CASRPPAGEETQYF; cdr3_nt: TGTGCCAGCAGGCCTCCAGCGGGAGAAGAGACCCAGTACTTC
v_call: TRBV9; j_call: TRBJ2-3; d_call: TRBD1; clone_size: -; cdr3_aa: CASSKRQGQDTQYF; cdr3_nt: TGTGCCAGCAGCAAACGACAGGGTCAAGATACGCAGTATTTT
v_call: TRBV7-8; j_call: TRBJ2-7; d_call: TRBD2; clone_size: few; cdr3_aa: CASSLDGTSGWYEQYF; cdr3_nt: TGTGCCAGCAGCTTAGACGGGACTAGCGGGTGGTACGAGCAGTACTTC
v_call: TRBV27; j_call: TRBJ2-7; d_call: TRBD1; clone_size: -; cdr3_aa: CASSPVGQGQYEQYF; cdr3_nt: TGTGCCAGCAGTCCCGTGGGACAGGGCCAGTACGAGCAGTACTTC